Listed below are T cell receptor beta chains from one sample, sequenced in a study of graft-versus-host responses after intestinal transplantation. Their specific antigens are unknown. Clones were sequenced by immunoSEQ multiplex PCR, and TCRdb holds only the in-frame ones, with some missing. The sample contains about 89,000 clones, approximately 94% of which appear only once. The sample consisted of unstimulated CD4+ T cells sorted from spleen or lymph node cells, taken before transplant. The origin of the receptors is a human donor who was the organ donor for an intestinal transplant. Each CDR3 is given with its conserved first and last residue. D genes are given only for firm matches. Clone size is shown for a subset of rows, as once, few, many or a class of expanded clone.

D gene: -
V gene: TRBV19
clone size: -
J gene: TRBJ1-2
CDR3 DNA: TGTGCCAGTAGTATAGTAAACAGGATTAGGTATGGCTACACCTTC
CDR3 protein: CASSIVNRIRYGYTF

D gene: -
V gene: TRBV30
clone size: -
J gene: TRBJ1-3
CDR3 DNA: TGTGCCTGGACGTCGGGATTACGGAACACCATATATTTT
CDR3 protein: CAWTSGLRNTIYF

D gene: -
V gene: TRBV6-5
clone size: -
J gene: TRBJ1-1
CDR3 DNA: TGTGCCAGCACCCGTGGGTTAGGTAAAGGAGCTTTCTTT
CDR3 protein: CASTRGLGKGAFF

D gene: -
V gene: TRBV9
clone size: -
J gene: TRBJ1-6
CDR3 DNA: TGTGCCAGCAGCGTCAGGGGAGTTGATTCACCCCTCCACTTT
CDR3 protein: CASSVRGVDSPLHF

D gene: TRBD1
V gene: TRBV19
clone size: -
J gene: TRBJ2-5
CDR3 DNA: TGTGCCAGTATCAGGACAGGGGGTCTCGGGGAGACCCAGTACTTC
CDR3 protein: CASIRTGGLGETQYF

D gene: TRBD1
V gene: TRBV5-1
clone size: -
J gene: TRBJ1-6
CDR3 DNA: TGCGCCAGCAGCTCACAGGGGGCGCAATCACCCCTCCACTTT
CDR3 protein: CASSSQGAQSPLHF

D gene: TRBD1
V gene: TRBV7-2
clone size: -
J gene: TRBJ1-3
CDR3 DNA: TGTGCCAGCAGACCAGGGGGCTCTGGAAACACCATATATTTT
CDR3 protein: CASRPGGSGNTIYF

D gene: -
V gene: TRBV30
clone size: -
J gene: TRBJ2-5
CDR3 DNA: TGTGCCTGGAGTGTAACGAGCGGACAAGAGACCCAGTACTTC
CDR3 protein: CAWSVTSGQETQYF

D gene: -
V gene: TRBV6-1
clone size: -
J gene: TRBJ1-1
CDR3 DNA: TGTGCCAGCAATCTTGAGACTGGGGTTGAAGCTTTCTTT
CDR3 protein: CASNLETGVEAFF

D gene: TRBD2
V gene: TRBV5-1
clone size: -
J gene: TRBJ2-1
CDR3 DNA: TGCGCCAGCAGCAAGGGACTAGCGGAGTACAATGAGCAGTTCTTC
CDR3 protein: CASSKGLAEYNEQFF

D gene: -
V gene: TRBV18
clone size: -
J gene: TRBJ1-3
CDR3 DNA: TGTGCCAGCTCACCAGAAAGGGGGTCAGGAAACACCATATATTTT
CDR3 protein: CASSPERGSGNTIYF

D gene: TRBD1
V gene: TRBV11-3
clone size: -
J gene: TRBJ1-3
CDR3 DNA: TGTGCCAGCGGATTGGGACAGGGGAGAGCTGGAAACACCATATATTTT
CDR3 protein: CASGLGQGRAGNTIYF

D gene: TRBD1
V gene: TRBV7-9
clone size: -
J gene: TRBJ1-2
CDR3 DNA: TGTGCCAGCAGCCCAGAAACAGGGGGAACGGATGGCTACACCTTC
CDR3 protein: CASSPETGGTDGYTF

D gene: -
V gene: TRBV7-9
clone size: -
J gene: TRBJ2-1
CDR3 DNA: TGTGCCAGCAGTCCCCCAGGGGGCGGGGGGGCCCTCCGTGAGCAGTTCTTC
CDR3 protein: CASSPPGGGGALREQFF

D gene: TRBD2
V gene: TRBV29-1
clone size: -
J gene: TRBJ2-1
CDR3 DNA: TGCAGCGCGAGACGCGGGGGGGCCAGGGATGAGCAGTTCTTC
CDR3 protein: CSARRGGARDEQFF

D gene: TRBD1
V gene: TRBV5-1
clone size: -
J gene: TRBJ1-5
CDR3 DNA: TGCGCCAGCAGCGAGGGACAGGGGAATCAGCCCCAGCATTTT
CDR3 protein: CASSEGQGNQPQHF

D gene: TRBD1
V gene: TRBV28
clone size: -
J gene: TRBJ1-5
CDR3 DNA: TGTGCCAGCAGCCTAGGACAGGGTCATCAGCCCCAGCATTTT
CDR3 protein: CASSLGQGHQPQHF

D gene: -
V gene: TRBV7-2
clone size: -
J gene: TRBJ1-5
CDR3 DNA: TGTGCCAGCAGCTTACGGATGAGGATAAGCAGGGCTAGCAATCAGCCCCAGCATTTT
CDR3 protein: CASSLRMRISRASNQPQHF

D gene: -
V gene: TRBV7-9
clone size: few
J gene: TRBJ1-1
CDR3 DNA: TGTGCCAGCAGCTTAGCGTTGATGAACACTGAAGCTTTCTTT
CDR3 protein: CASSLALMNTEAFF

D gene: -
V gene: TRBV6-4
clone size: -
J gene: TRBJ1-1
CDR3 DNA: TGTGCCAGCAGTGCGGAGAGTTATGGTGAAGCTTTCTTT
CDR3 protein: CASSAESYGEAFF

D gene: -
V gene: TRBV4-1
clone size: -
J gene: TRBJ2-7
CDR3 DNA: TGCGCCAGCAAATTGGGTCTTTCCTCCTACGAGCAGTACTTC
CDR3 protein: CASKLGLSSYEQYF

D gene: -
V gene: TRBV6-1
clone size: -
J gene: TRBJ1-2
CDR3 DNA: TGTGCCAGCAGCGAAGTACCGGGACGGAGTAACTATGGCTACACCTTC
CDR3 protein: CASSEVPGRSNYGYTF

D gene: -
V gene: TRBV19
clone size: -
J gene: TRBJ1-5
CDR3 DNA: TGTGCCAGTAGTACGACGAGAAATCAGCCCCAGCATTTT
CDR3 protein: CASSTTRNQPQHF

D gene: TRBD1
V gene: TRBV5-1
clone size: once
J gene: TRBJ1-4
CDR3 DNA: TGCGCCAGCGATTACCTACCGGGACAGGGATACGAAAAACTGTTTTTT
CDR3 protein: CASDYLPGQGYEKLFF

D gene: -
V gene: TRBV27
clone size: -
J gene: TRBJ1-6
CDR3 DNA: TGTGCCAGCAGAAGGGACTATAATTCACCCCTCCACTTT
CDR3 protein: CASRRDYNSPLHF

D gene: -
V gene: TRBV7-9
clone size: few
J gene: TRBJ1-6
CDR3 DNA: TGTGCCAGCAGCCCGCTAGTAACTAGCTCCTATAATTCACCCCTCCACTTT
CDR3 protein: CASSPLVTSSYNSPLHF

D gene: -
V gene: TRBV28
clone size: -
J gene: TRBJ1-5
CDR3 DNA: TGTGCCAGCAGCCGGGGACGGAGCAATCAGCCCCAGCATTTT
CDR3 protein: CASSRGRSNQPQHF

D gene: -
V gene: TRBV18
clone size: -
J gene: TRBJ2-5
CDR3 DNA: TGTGCCAGCTCACCAGGCCAAGAGACCCAGTACTTC
CDR3 protein: CASSPGQETQYF

D gene: -
V gene: TRBV6-1
clone size: -
J gene: TRBJ1-3
CDR3 DNA: TGTGCCAGCAGGGCACAGGGAGCTGGAAACACCATATATTTT
CDR3 protein: CASRAQGAGNTIYF

D gene: -
V gene: TRBV7-6
clone size: -
J gene: TRBJ2-1
CDR3 DNA: TGTGCCAGCAGCGGCGGCCGACTAGACAAGCAGTTCTTC
CDR3 protein: CASSGGRLDKQFF

D gene: TRBD1
V gene: TRBV10-2
clone size: -
J gene: TRBJ2-3
CDR3 DNA: TGCGCCAGCAGTGGGGGGGACAGGGAGACTCCTAGCACAGATACGCAGTATTTT
CDR3 protein: CASSGGDRETPSTDTQYF

D gene: -
V gene: TRBV6-5
clone size: -
J gene: TRBJ2-3
CDR3 DNA: TGTGCCAGCAGCCCAAGCACAGATACGCAGTATTTT
CDR3 protein: CASSPSTDTQYF

D gene: -
V gene: TRBV9
clone size: -
J gene: TRBJ2-1
CDR3 DNA: TGTGCCAGCAGCTTGCGTTTGGGGAATGAGCAGTTCTTC
CDR3 protein: CASSLRLGNEQFF

D gene: TRBD2
V gene: TRBV11-3
clone size: -
J gene: TRBJ2-5
CDR3 DNA: TGTGCCAGCAGCCTCGGGACTAGCAAGGAGACCCAGTACTTC
CDR3 protein: CASSLGTSKETQYF

D gene: TRBD1
V gene: TRBV9
clone size: -
J gene: TRBJ2-5
CDR3 DNA: TGTGCCAGCAGTGAAAGGGGACAGGGCCAAGAGACCCAGTACTTC
CDR3 protein: CASSERGQGQETQYF

D gene: -
V gene: TRBV30
clone size: -
J gene: TRBJ2-7
CDR3 DNA: TGTGCCTGGAGTGTCGACAGAGTAGTCGACGAGCAGTACTTC
CDR3 protein: CAWSVDRVVDEQYF

D gene: -
V gene: TRBV4-2
clone size: -
J gene: TRBJ1-2
CDR3 DNA: TGTGCCAGCAGCCCTGATGGGACCCGTAGCGGTGGCTACACCTTC
CDR3 protein: CASSPDGTRSGGYTF

D gene: -
V gene: TRBV6-1
clone size: -
J gene: TRBJ1-1
CDR3 DNA: TGTGCCAGCAGACTTGAATGGGACACTGAAGCTTTCTTT
CDR3 protein: CASRLEWDTEAFF

D gene: TRBD2
V gene: TRBV4-2
clone size: -
J gene: TRBJ2-5
CDR3 DNA: TGTGCCAGCAGCCAAGCTGCGGCGGGGGGGTCTGAGACCCAGTACTTC
CDR3 protein: CASSQAAAGGSETQYF

D gene: -
V gene: TRBV19
clone size: -
J gene: TRBJ1-3
CDR3 DNA: TGTGCCAGCGAACCGGGACCGGGTGCCGACTTCTCTGGAAACACCATATATTTT
CDR3 protein: CASEPGPGADFSGNTIYF

D gene: -
V gene: TRBV5-4
clone size: -
J gene: TRBJ1-1
CDR3 DNA: TGTGCCAGCAGCCTAGAGGCTGAAGCTTTCTTT
CDR3 protein: CASSLEAEAFF

D gene: TRBD1
V gene: TRBV14
clone size: -
J gene: TRBJ2-1
CDR3 DNA: TGTGCCAGCAGCCAAGGTTACCCGGGACAGCGCCTGTACCGGAACAATTCAAACAATGAGCAGTTCTTC
CDR3 protein: CASSQGYPGQRLYRNNSNNEQFF

D gene: -
V gene: TRBV6-5
clone size: -
J gene: TRBJ2-7
CDR3 DNA: TGTGCCAGCAGTTACTCGATCCAGATCCCCGAGCAGTACTTC
CDR3 protein: CASSYSIQIPEQYF

D gene: -
V gene: TRBV28
clone size: -
J gene: TRBJ1-4
CDR3 DNA: TGTGCCAGCAGTTTAGACTTCGGTGAAAAACTGTTTTTT
CDR3 protein: CASSLDFGEKLFF

D gene: -
V gene: TRBV30
clone size: -
J gene: TRBJ1-1
CDR3 DNA: TGTGTCGTGTGGAACACTGAAGCTTTCTTT
CDR3 protein: CVVWNTEAFF

D gene: -
V gene: TRBV25-1
clone size: once
J gene: TRBJ1-6
CDR3 DNA: TGTGCCAGCAGTGTTCTCGGGGCTGATTCACCCCTCCACTTT
CDR3 protein: CASSVLGADSPLHF

D gene: TRBD1
V gene: TRBV6-5
clone size: -
J gene: TRBJ1-2
CDR3 DNA: TGTGCCAGCTCGCAGGGGGCAGGTGGCTACACCTTC
CDR3 protein: CASSQGAGGYTF

D gene: TRBD2
V gene: TRBV7-2
clone size: -
J gene: TRBJ2-7
CDR3 DNA: TGTGCCAGCAGCTTTAGCGGGGGATCCTCTCTCGAGCAGTACTTC
CDR3 protein: CASSFSGGSSLEQYF

D gene: -
V gene: TRBV2
clone size: -
J gene: TRBJ1-6
CDR3 DNA: TGTGCCAGCAGAGAGGAAGACTTGAGCTCCTATAATTCACCCCTCCACTTT
CDR3 protein: CASREEDLSSYNSPLHF

D gene: -
V gene: TRBV5-4
clone size: -
J gene: TRBJ1-1
CDR3 DNA: TGTGCCAGCAGCCCCCGGGTATCGGACACTGAAGCTTTCTTT
CDR3 protein: CASSPRVSDTEAFF

D gene: TRBD1
V gene: TRBV29-1
clone size: -
J gene: TRBJ1-1
CDR3 DNA: TGCAGCGTTGAGGACAGGGGAAACACTGAAGCTTTCTTT
CDR3 protein: CSVEDRGNTEAFF

D gene: TRBD2
V gene: TRBV28
clone size: -
J gene: TRBJ2-4
CDR3 DNA: TGTGCCAGCAGTTCGGGGGGTTCAGCCAAAAACATTCAGTACTTC
CDR3 protein: CASSSGGSAKNIQYF

D gene: TRBD1
V gene: TRBV5-1
clone size: -
J gene: TRBJ2-5
CDR3 DNA: TGCGCCAGCAGCCAATCCGGGACAGGGGGCTTAGGGGAGACCCAGTACTTC
CDR3 protein: CASSQSGTGGLGETQYF

D gene: -
V gene: TRBV18
clone size: -
J gene: TRBJ2-3
CDR3 DNA: TGTGCCAGCTCACCAATTAGGGTCCCCACAGATACGCAGTATTTT
CDR3 protein: CASSPIRVPTDTQYF

D gene: TRBD1
V gene: TRBV7-9
clone size: -
J gene: TRBJ2-7
CDR3 DNA: TGTGCCAGCAGCGAACGGACAGGAGGTTCCTCCTACGAGCAGTACTTC
CDR3 protein: CASSERTGGSSYEQYF

D gene: -
V gene: TRBV7-9
clone size: -
J gene: TRBJ1-6
CDR3 DNA: TGTGCCAGCAGCCCCCGGGACATCTATAATTCACCCCTCCACTTT
CDR3 protein: CASSPRDIYNSPLHF

D gene: TRBD1
V gene: TRBV6-1
clone size: -
J gene: TRBJ1-2
CDR3 DNA: TGTGCCAGCAGTTCTTACCAGACAGGGGTCTATGGCTACACCTTC
CDR3 protein: CASSSYQTGVYGYTF

D gene: TRBD1
V gene: TRBV5-1
clone size: -
J gene: TRBJ2-7
CDR3 DNA: TGCGCCAGCAGCTGGGGACAGGGTGGTACCTACGAGCAGTACTTC
CDR3 protein: CASSWGQGGTYEQYF

D gene: -
V gene: TRBV2
clone size: -
J gene: TRBJ2-6
CDR3 DNA: TGTGCCAGCACTGGGAGCACTGGGGCCAACGTCCTGACTTTC
CDR3 protein: CASTGSTGANVLTF

D gene: TRBD1
V gene: TRBV9
clone size: -
J gene: TRBJ2-5
CDR3 DNA: TGTGCCAGCAGCATGACAGGGAATCTTCCGGAGACCCAGTACTTC
CDR3 protein: CASSMTGNLPETQYF